This TCR beta chain was captured by sequencing in a study of T cells in Graves' hyperthyroidism and ophthalmopathy. As to this clonotype: Its antigen is still unknown.

Exclusion of a patient resulted from uncontrolled infection, other autoimmune disease, pregnancy or lactation. Each diagnosis was grounded in clinical symptoms, serum thyroxine and TRAb, thyroid ultrasound, and orbital computed tomography. Whole-study findings and limits: The authors' 13 V-J model separated ophthalmopathy from stable hyperthyroidism.

Researchers amplified the TCR beta CDR3 regions from RNA transcripts. The HTBI primer set served for first-round RT-PCR of the TCR CDR3. TCRdb reprocessed the multiplex PCR reads with MiXCR, giving one entry per CDR3 protein. Here the sample spans 560,000 or so distinct CDR3 sequences, around 42% being singletons. The CDR3 loop spans 13 amino acids. The V and J ends lost 8 bases and 0 bases, in that order; junction bases with no gene match: 7. CDR1 is SQVTM, CDR2 ANQGSEA, per germline. The sequenced sample was peripheral blood or thyroid tissue (not recorded which). This receptor was obtained from a woman aged 18 to 35 with Graves' hyperthyroidism. The rearrangement links TRBV29-1 to TRBJ2-7; TRBD2 aligns across 7 bases. The chain's CDR3 is CSRGTTSSYEQYF. DNA for the CDR3: TGCAGCCGCGGGACTACCTCCTCCTACGAGCAGTACTTC.